The clone carrying this T cell receptor (beta chain) is medium-sized. Using its own MiXCR run on the RT-PCR reads, TCRdb lists one record per CDR3 protein. Counted here are roughly 4,400 distinct CDR3 sequences, roughly 34% occurring once; the ten biggest clones make up around 5.4%. Trimming stripped 7 bases from V and 6 bases from J, with 13 bases between. The CDR3 runs to 13 residues. CDR1 and CDR2 from the germline V gene are MGHDK and SYGVNS. Material for sequencing was memory CD4+ T cells from salivary gland. The receptor's source is a female donor with primary Sjogren's syndrome. V is TRBV25-1 and J is TRBJ2-1; D is ambiguous. CDR3 bases: TGTGCCAGCACAAGACCGGGTGGCAATGAGCAGTTCTTC. Its translation: CASTRPGGNEQFF.